The 27 T cell receptor beta chains below come from one sample, sequenced in a study of T cells in Graves' hyperthyroidism and ophthalmopathy. It was RNA transcripts that yielded the amplified TCR beta CDR3 regions. The HTBI primer set served for first-round RT-PCR of the TCR CDR3. TCRdb fed the multiplex PCR reads into MiXCR, producing one record per CDR3 protein. The top ten hold about two fifths of the sample, which has approximately 200,000 distinct CDR3 sequences, around 16% seen once. The sample consisted of blood. These receptor sequences come from a man between 40 and 49 years old with Graves' hyperthyroidism.

The V call is TRBV15, the J call TRBJ1-2, with D perhaps TRBD1 (5 bases). The CDR3 covers 13 residues. V lost 5 bases and J lost 4, with 11 bases in between. Germline values: CDR1 LNHNV, CDR2 YYDKDF (reference sequence). In DNA form, the CDR3 reads TGTGCCACCAGCCAGGGTCTTGGCTATGGCTACACCTTC. Its translation: CATSQGLGYGYTF.

This clonotype was seen more than once but under ten times. The chain links TRBV4-3 to TRBJ2-3; TRBD1 aligns across 7 bases. The CDR3 covers 16 residues. Germline values: CDR1 LGHNA, CDR2 YSLEER. Germline trimming cut 1 base from V and 4 bases from J; bases unmatched to any gene: 8. The chain's CDR3 is CASSQGSGGFADTQYF. Here the CDR3 DNA reads TGCGCCAGCAGCCAAGGGTCAGGGGGTTTTGCAGATACGCAGTATTTT.

This clonotype was seen at least ten times. V gene TRBV7-8 combines with J gene TRBJ1-1; no firm D call. From germline, CDR1 is SGHVS and CDR2 FQNEAQ. V was pared by 1 base and J by 3 bases, with 6 bases between. The CDR3 sequence is 13 residues long. CDR3 in amino acids: CASSLGRYTEAFF. In nucleotides, the CDR3 is TGTGCCAGCAGCTTAGGTCGATACACTGAAGCTTTCTTT.

This clonotype was seen many times. The chain joins TRBV3-1 to TRBJ1-4; TRBD1 matches 8 bases. V was clipped by 4 bases and J by 8 bases; unmatched bases: 6. CDR3 length equals 14 residues. Germline lookup yields CDR1 LGHDT and CDR2 YNNKEL (reference sequence). Here the CDR3 reads CASSRTGINEKLFF. CDR3 nucleotide sequence: TGTGCCAGCAGCCGGACAGGGATCAACGAAAAACTGTTTTTT.

This clonotype occurred many times. The V call is TRBV7-3, the J call TRBJ1-1; a weak D match, TRBD1 (6 bases). The CDR3 spans 14 residues. Germline V gene lookup returns CDR1 SGHTA and CDR2 FQGTGA. Trimming removed 2 bases from V and 4 bases from J, with 11 bases in between. CDR3 residues: CASSLQQGGTEAFF. In nucleotides, the CDR3 is TGTGCCAGCAGCTTACAACAGGGAGGCACTGAAGCTTTCTTT.

This clonotype has a count of ten or more. The gene calls are TRBV28 and TRBJ2-1; TRBD2 agrees at 7 bases. This CDR3 has 15 amino acids. The J segment lost 2 bases and the V segment lost 6 bases, leaving 7 bases of the junction unmatched. The germline CDR1 and CDR2 sequences are MDHEN and SYDVKM. The CDR3: CASRGGGGAYNEQFF. The CDR3 coding sequence is TGTGCCAGCAGGGGGGGGGGAGGGGCCTACAATGAGCAGTTCTTC.

This clonotype occurred many times. The V call is TRBV11-2, the J call TRBJ2-7; D is perhaps TRBD1 (5 bases). Germline loops: CDR1 SGHAT, CDR2 FQNNGV. With 3 bases removed from V and 3 bases from J, the gap between germline ends came to 15 bases. The CDR3 loop spans 15 amino acids. The CDR3 DNA sequence: TGTGCCAGCAGCTTTGGGGCAGGAAAGGACTACGAGCAGTACTTC. It encodes CASSFGAGKDYEQYF.

This clonotype was found many times. The chain uses TRBV2 and TRBJ2-5; no firm D call. Germline V CDR1 and CDR2: SNHLY, FYNNEI. Trimming took off 3 bases at V and 5 bases at J, with 1 base between the two ends. The CDR3 length is 10 residues. CDR3 in amino acids: CASSEETQYF. As DNA, the CDR3 is TGTGCCAGCAGTGAGGAGACCCAGTACTTC.

In this sample, this clonotype turned up many times. The chain is built from TRBV28 and TRBJ1-6; D is ambiguous. This CDR3 spans 14 amino acids. Deletions cut 3 bases from V and 8 bases from J, with 11 bases between. Germline CDR1 and CDR2: MDHEN and SYDVKM. The CDR3 loop is CASSFPVRDSPLHF. The CDR3 DNA reads TGTGCCAGCAGTTTCCCAGTGCGGGATTCACCCCTCCACTTT.

This chain links TRBV7-3 with TRBJ2-6; D might be TRBD1 or TRBD2, each matching 5 bases. V was cut by 5 bases and J by 0 bases, with 20 bases left in between. Germline assignment: CDR1 SGHTA and CDR2 FQGTGA. The CDR3 extends over 19 amino acids. CDR3 residues: CASSITGTGMPSGANVLTF. For the CDR3, the DNA is TGTGCCAGCAGCATCACCGGGACGGGGATGCCCTCTGGGGCCAACGTCCTGACTTTC. The variable domain in full, completed from reference TRBV7-3 and TRBJ2-6, reads GAGVSQTPSNKVTEKGKYVELRCDPISGHTALYWYRQSLGQGPEFLIYFQGTGAADDSGLPNDRFFAVRPEGSVSTLKIQRTERGDSAVYLCASSITGTGMPSGANVLTFGAGSRLTVL.

This clonotype was counted at least ten times. This chain joins TRBV7-9 and TRBJ2-1, with D unresolved. In germline, CDR1 is SEHNR, CDR2 FQNEAQ (reference sequence). The germline V and J ends were trimmed by 6 bases and 4 bases, with 16 bases remaining between them. The CDR3 covers 15 residues. This CDR3 is CASSYQAGPYNEQFF. CDR3 coding DNA: TGTGCCAGCAGTTATCAGGCAGGACCTTACAATGAGCAGTTCTTC.

This clonotype was recorded at least ten times. Compared with germline, one end of the junction differs, possibly owing to a read error. The chain couples TRBV11-2 to TRBJ2-1; no clear D gene. Germline assignment: CDR1 SGHAT and CDR2 FQNNGV. This CDR3 is 14 amino acids long. CDR3 DNA: TGTGCCAGCAGCTCTCGGTCGGCCGGCAATGGGCAGTTCTTC. Its protein product is CASSSRSAGNGQFF.

A few counts support this clonotype. The rearrangement links TRBV29-1 to TRBJ2-3, with 11 bases lining up with TRBD1. This CDR3 has 15 residues. V was pared by 3 bases and J by 6 bases, with 8 bases of the junction left unmatched. Germline V gene lookup returns CDR1 SQVTM and CDR2 ANQGSEA. This CDR3 reads CSVEVGQGGSDTQYF. In DNA, the CDR3 is TGCAGCGTTGAGGTGGGACAGGGGGGAAGTGATACGCAGTATTTT.

This clonotype showed up many times. V gene TRBV7-3 combines with J gene TRBJ2-3; D is perhaps TRBD1 (5 bases). With 4 bases removed from V and 1 base from J, the gap between germline ends came to 6 bases. Germline assignment: CDR1 SGHTA and CDR2 FQGTGA. CDR3 length equals 13 residues. CDR3 amino acids: CASSSQGTDTQYF. CDR3 coding DNA: TGTGCCAGCAGCTCACAGGGCACAGATACGCAGTATTTT.

This clonotype has just a few counts. This chain uses TRBV18 with TRBJ2-2, with D possibly matching TRBD1 (6 bases). The CDR3 spans 16 residues. Between the trimmed V and J ends, which lost 1 base and 0 bases, there was a span of 9 bases. From germline, CDR1 is KGHSH and CDR2 LQKENI. CDR3: CASSPQQGANTGELFF. The CDR3 DNA reads as TGTGCCAGCTCACCACAACAGGGCGCGAACACCGGGGAGCTGTTTTTT.

This clonotype was seen many times. The genes are TRBV2 and TRBJ2-4, with 9 bases lining up with TRBD1. J was trimmed by 6 bases and V by 3 bases; bases with no gene match: 3. Germline V gene sequence: CDR1 SNHLY, CDR2 FYNNEI. The CDR3 spans 14 residues. CDR3 DNA sequence: TGTGCCAGCAGTGAGGACAGGGGAGGAAACATTCAGTACTTC. Its translation: CASSEDRGGNIQYF.

This clonotype has at least ten counts. The rearrangement uses TRBV5-5 and TRBJ2-1; TRBD2 is a possible D gene (5 bases). Trimming left V 4 bases short and J 6 bases short, with 14 bases between. Germline V gene data show CDR1 as SGHKS and CDR2 as YYEKEE (reference sequence). This CDR3 is 14 amino acids long. CDR3 DNA sequence: TGTGCCAGCAGCCCGGGGAGTAGCCTCAATGAGCAGTTCTTC. It is translated as CASSPGSSLNEQFF.

This clonotype was seen at least ten times. This chain connects TRBV18 to TRBJ2-7; 11 bases map to TRBD1. This CDR3 is built from 15 residues. Germline CDR1 is KGHSH and CDR2 is LQKENI. V gave up 5 bases and J gave up 4 bases; unmatched junction bases: 7. This chain's CDR3 is CASSSGGTGGYEQYF. The DNA of the CDR3 is TGTGCCAGCTCATCCGGGGGGACAGGGGGTTACGAGCAGTACTTC.

The V and J genes are TRBV4-1 and TRBJ1-5; D is unresolved. The V gene's germline CDR1 is MGHRA and CDR2 YSYEKL. Between the trimmed V and J ends, which lost 7 bases and 0 bases, there was a span of 16 bases. The CDR3 has 16 residues. In nucleotides, the CDR3 is TGCGCCAGCACCTTCTCGACGGCATATAGCAATCAGCCCCAGCATTTT. Amino acids: CASTFSTAYSNQPQHF.

This clonotype has at least ten counts. The rearrangement joins TRBV5-6 to TRBJ2-7; a possible D gene is TRBD1 (7 bases). The germline CDR1 and CDR2 sequences are SGHDT and YYEEEE. V was pared by 5 bases and J by 7 bases, with 25 bases between. The CDR3 covers 16 residues. The CDR3 DNA reads as TGTGCCAGCAGGACATTTCGGGGCAGGGGGGCCCTGGAGCAGTACTTC. Translation: CASRTFRGRGALEQYF. The whole variable domain, remainder taken from reference TRBV5-6 and TRBJ2-7, is DAGVTQSPTHLIKTRGQQVTLRCSPKSGHDTVSWYQQALGQGPQFIFQYYEEEERQRGNFPDRFSGHQFPNYSSELNVNALLLGDSALYLCASRTFRGRGALEQYFGPGTRLTVT.

This clonotype occurred a few times. V is TRBV6-5 and J is TRBJ2-2; no definite D call. The CDR3 has 17 residues. Between the trimmed V and J ends, which lost 0 bases and 4 bases, there was a span of 15 bases. Germline V gene lookup returns CDR1 MNHEY and CDR2 SVGAGI. The chain's CDR3 is CASSYSTHYPGTGELFF. The CDR3, as DNA: TGTGCCAGCAGTTACTCGACTCACTACCCGGGCACCGGGGAGCTGTTTTTT.

In its sample, this clonotype was seen many times. The chain joins TRBV2 to TRBJ1-5; a possible D gene is TRBD1 (5 bases). The CDR3 sequence is 14 residues long. CDR1 is SNHLY, CDR2 FYNNEI, per germline. V lost 4 bases and J lost 4, with 11 bases in between. The CDR3 spells CASSVGRRNQPQHF. CDR3 sequence (DNA): TGTGCCAGCAGTGTGGGACGGAGAAATCAGCCCCAGCATTTT.

The CDR3 sequence is CATTGTGFYGYTF. CDR3 in DNA: TGTGCCACCACCGGGACAGGGTTTTATGGCTACACCTTC. The chain employs TRBV2 and TRBJ1-2; 9 bases align to TRBD1. The CDR3 totals 13 residues. The V gene's germline CDR1 is SNHLY and CDR2 FYNNEI. V dropped 10 bases and J dropped 5; count of bases not matched to a gene: 8. Complete variable domain (other parts from reference TRBV2 and TRBJ1-2): EPEVTQTPSHQVTQMGQEVILRCVPISNHLYFYWYRQILGQKVEFLVSFYNNEISEKSEIFDDQFSVERPDGSNFTLKIRSTKLEDSAMYFCATTGTGFYGYTFGSGTRLTVV.

This clonotype was found a few times. V gene TRBV20-1 combines with J gene TRBJ2-1; 12 nucleotides match TRBD2. Trimming cost V 5 bases and J 9 bases; bases outside gene matches: 14. This CDR3 region has 16 residues. Looked up from germline, CDR1 is DFQATT and CDR2 is SNEGSKA (reference sequence). CDR3 coding DNA: TGCAGTGCTCGGATGACTCTAGCGGGGGGGCGGAGTGAGCAGTTCTTC. It encodes CSARMTLAGGRSEQFF.

This clonotype was detected many times. This chain joins TRBV7-9 and TRBJ2-7; maybe TRBD2 (5 bases). V lost 1 base and J 2 bases, leaving 9 bases between the germline ends. The CDR3 covers 14 residues. Germline V gives CDR1 SEHNR, CDR2 FQNEAQ (reference sequence). The CDR3, as DNA: TGTGCCAGCAGCTTAGTCGGGGTCCCCTACGAGCAGTACTTC. Protein sequence: CASSLVGVPYEQYF. The variable domain in full, completed from reference TRBV7-9 and TRBJ2-7, reads DTGVSQNPRHKITKRGQNVTFRCDPISEHNRLYWYRQTLGQGPEFLTYFQNEAQLEKSRLLSDRFSAERPKGSFSTLEIQRTEQGDSAMYLCASSLVGVPYEQYFGPGTRLTVT.

This clonotype was recorded at least ten times. This chain joins TRBV3-1 and TRBJ2-3; tentative D call: TRBD2 (7 bases). The V gene's germline CDR1 is LGHDT and CDR2 YNNKEL (reference sequence). The CDR3 runs 15 residues. Trimming removed 3 bases at V and 2 bases at J, with 12 bases between. CDR3 bases: TGTGCCAGCAGCCAGAGGGGGGGCTTCACAGATACGCAGTATTTT. Its translation: CASSQRGGFTDTQYF.

The chain is built from TRBV6-1 and TRBJ2-5, with D perhaps matching TRBD1 (6 bases). V lost 5 bases and J lost 5, with 15 bases in between. From germline, CDR1 is MNHNS and CDR2 SASEGT. The CDR3 sequence is 14 residues long. The CDR3 is CASSQISGAETQYF. CDR3 nucleotide sequence: TGTGCCAGCAGTCAAATTTCAGGGGCGGAGACCCAGTACTTC.